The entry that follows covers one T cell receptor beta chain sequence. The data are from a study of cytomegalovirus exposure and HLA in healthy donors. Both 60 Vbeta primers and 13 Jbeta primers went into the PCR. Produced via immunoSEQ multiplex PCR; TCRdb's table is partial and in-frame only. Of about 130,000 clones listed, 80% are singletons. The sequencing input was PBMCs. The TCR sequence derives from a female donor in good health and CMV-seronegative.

In DNA form, the CDR3 reads TGTGCCAGCAGTGGGCACAGGGAAAGAGCTTTCTTT. This sequence encodes CASSGHRERAFF. The V and J genes are TRBV27 and TRBJ1-1; D is possibly TRBD1 (6 bases). Germline V gene data show CDR1 as MNHEY and CDR2 as SMNVEV (reference sequence). The CDR3 has 12 residues. V gave up 5 bases and J gave up 10 bases, with 14 bases separating them.